Listed here are 23 T cell receptor beta chains from one sample, sequenced in a study of T cell responses to AZD1222 COVID-19 vaccine. Libraries were prepared by immunoSEQ multiplex PCR; TCRdb keeps only in-frame clonotypes and omits some of them. The repertoire holds 100,000 to 150,000 clones, with around 84% as singletons. The sample consisted of peripheral blood, taken on day 0 of AZD1222 vaccination. These receptors were collected from an adult in good health.

This chain connects TRBV5-1 to TRBJ1-2; D unclear. The CDR3 runs 16 residues. The V gene lost 4 bases and the J gene lost 0 bases, with 16 bases spanning the gap. Germline-derived CDR1 and CDR2 are SGHRS and YFSETQ. The CDR3 sequence: CASSRSGSESNYGYTF. The CDR3 DNA sequence: TGCGCCAGCAGCCGGTCGGGATCCGAGTCTAACTATGGCTACACCTTC.

The CDR3 reads CASGLGGGETQYF. CDR3 nucleotides: TGCGCCAGCGGGTTGGGGGGCGGAGAGACCCAGTACTTC. The chain combines TRBV5-1 with TRBJ2-5, with D perhaps given as TRBD1 or TRBD2 (6 bases each). The CDR3 is 13 residues long. Germline V gene sequence: CDR1 SGHRS, CDR2 YFSETQ. Trimming removed 7 bases from V and 4 bases from J, with 14 bases in between.

This clone appeared a single time. The chain combines TRBV5-4 with TRBJ1-3, with D unresolved. The CDR3 has 12 amino acids. The V gene lost 1 base and the J gene lost 5 bases, with 4 bases spanning the gap. CDR1 is SGHNT and CDR2 is YYREEE in the germline V gene (reference sequence). CDR3 in DNA: TGTGCCAGCAGCTTGAACAGAAACACCATATATTTT. It encodes CASSLNRNTIYF.

The V gene is TRBV7-2, the J gene TRBJ1-6, with D perhaps TRBD1 (6 bases). Trimming removed 6 bases at V and 7 bases at J, with 16 bases between. The CDR3 runs 15 residues. Germline values: CDR1 SGHTA, CDR2 FQGNSA. The CDR3: CASRGSTGRNSPLHF. The CDR3 nucleotides are TGTGCCAGCAGAGGAAGCACAGGGCGCAATTCACCCCTCCACTTT.

The chain joins TRBV5-6 to TRBJ1-2; TRBD1 might be the D (5 bases). V was shortened by 0 bases and J by 0 bases, with 12 bases between the two germline ends. CDR1 and CDR2 (germline): SGHDT, YYEEEE. The CDR3 is 16 amino acids. The CDR3 sequence is CASSLAGSTANYGYTF. As DNA, the CDR3 is TGTGCCAGCAGCTTGGCTGGATCGACAGCTAACTATGGCTACACCTTC.

This chain uses TRBV27 with TRBJ1-4; a possible D gene is TRBD1 (6 bases). In germline, CDR1 is MNHEY, CDR2 SMNVEV (reference sequence). V was shortened by 2 bases and J by 8 bases, with 12 bases between the two germline ends. This CDR3 is 14 amino acids long. The CDR3 spells CASSLGQGREKLFF. The DNA of the CDR3 is TGTGCCAGCAGTTTAGGGCAGGGGAGAGAAAAACTGTTTTTT.

The chain links TRBV9 to TRBJ2-7; D is uncertain. CDR3 length equals 14 residues. The germline gives CDR1 SGDLS, CDR2 YYNGEE. V lost 0 bases and J 0 bases, leaving 7 bases between the germline ends. The CDR3 DNA reads TGTGCCAGCAGCGTAGGTCCAGACTCCTACGAGCAGTACTTC. Translated, it gives CASSVGPDSYEQYF.

This chain joins TRBV7-2 and TRBJ1-2; TRBD1 aligns across 10 bases. CDR3 length equals 14 residues. CDR1 and CDR2 from the germline V gene are SGHTA and FQGNSA. V was clipped by 5 bases and J by 7 bases; unmatched bases: 7. The DNA for the CDR3 is TGTGCCAGCAGCCCGGGACAGGGGACTTCTGGCTACACCTTC. This sequence encodes CASSPGQGTSGYTF.

A single count supports this clone. The chain links TRBV28 to TRBJ1-2; TRBD1 matches at 12 bases. Germline V gene sequence: CDR1 MDHEN, CDR2 SYDVKM. The V gene end was trimmed by 7 bases and the J gene end by 4 bases; junction bases not matched to a gene: 10. This CDR3 is 16 amino acids long. CDR3 nucleotide sequence: TGTGCCAGCAAAGAGACCGGGACAGGGGGCGTCTATGGCTACACCTTC. It encodes CASKETGTGGVYGYTF.

This chain uses TRBV12-1 with TRBJ1-5. TRBV12-1 is a known pseudogene. The CDR3 spans 15 residues. The CDR3 sequence: CASSFGRVWNQPQHF. The CDR3 nucleotides read TGTGCCAGCAGCTTTGGGAGGGTTTGGAATCAGCCCCAGCATTTT.

The J gene is TRBJ1-1, the V gene TRBV6-5, with D perhaps TRBD1 (6 bases). V shed 7 bases and J shed 5 bases, with 17 bases lying between them. The germline V gene encodes CDR1 MNHEY and CDR2 SVGAGI. This CDR3 contains 14 residues. CDR3 region: CASIPGGGGTEAFF. The CDR3 coding sequence is TGTGCCAGCATCCCGGGGGGCGGGGGAACTGAAGCTTTCTTT.

This rearrangement joins TRBV7-9 to TRBJ2-2, with 9 nucleotides matching TRBD1. CDR3 length: 17 amino acids. CDR1 and CDR2 from the germline V gene are SEHNR and FQNEAQ (reference sequence). V lost 2 bases to trimming and J lost 6 bases; unmatched junction nucleotides: 10. The CDR3, as DNA: TGTGCCAGCAGCTTAAATCCGGGACAGGGTAGAGCCGGGGAGCTGTTTTTT. Its translation is CASSLNPGQGRAGELFF.

This chain joins TRBV7-2 and TRBJ1-3, with D unresolved. Deletions cut 3 bases from V and 11 bases from J, with 11 bases between. The CDR3 runs to 12 residues. CDR1 is SGHTA and CDR2 is FQGNSA in the germline V gene. Here the CDR3 reads CASSFAGRAIYF. CDR3 sequence (DNA): TGTGCCAGCAGCTTTGCTGGAAGGGCCATATATTTT.

This clone has more than one count but fewer than ten. The chain links TRBV3-1 (or the pseudogene TRBV3-2) to TRBJ1-6; D perhaps matches TRBD1 (5 bases). Germline values: CDR1 LGHDT, CDR2 YNNKEL (reference sequence). This CDR3 region has 15 residues. The V end was cut by 5 bases, the J end by 11 bases, with 19 bases between. CDR3 in DNA: TGTGCCAGCAGCGCGGGGGTACAGGCCGTGGCACCCCTCCACTTT. It translates to CASSAGVQAVAPLHF.

The V gene is TRBV2, the J gene TRBJ2-5; 7 nucleotides align to TRBD2. The CDR3 contains 15 residues. Germline CDR1 and CDR2: SNHLY and FYNNEI. The J segment lost 5 bases and the V segment lost 3 bases, leaving 9 bases of the junction unmatched. CDR3: CASSEILAPEETQYF. The CDR3 coding sequence is TGTGCCAGCAGTGAGATACTAGCGCCGGAGGAGACCCAGTACTTC.

The chain couples TRBV7-9 to TRBJ2-3; 10 nucleotides match TRBD1. Unmatched junction bases numbered 12, after V lost 5 bases and J lost 7 bases. The CDR3 totals 16 residues. From germline, CDR1 is SEHNR and CDR2 FQNEAQ (reference sequence). The DNA of the CDR3 is TGTGCCAGCAGCCGAGAGAGGACAGGGGGGAGCTATACGCAGTATTTT. Encoded protein: CASSRERTGGSYTQYF.

This clone was seen just once. The chain recombines TRBV27 with TRBJ1-1; perhaps TRBD1 as D (6 bases). The CDR3 covers 15 residues. Germline values: CDR1 MNHEY, CDR2 SMNVEV (reference sequence). V shed 7 bases and J shed 3 bases, with 18 bases lying between them. In DNA, the CDR3 is TGTGCCAGCACCAACACTGGGGGGCGGTACACTGAAGCTTTCTTT. This gives the protein CASTNTGGRYTEAFF.

The J gene is TRBJ1-1, the V gene TRBV6-2 or TRBV6-3; D remains unclear. CDR3 size: 17 residues. Trimming cost V 0 bases and J 7 bases, with 21 bases left between them. CDR1 is MNHEY, CDR2 SVGEGT, per germline. The CDR3 DNA sequence: TGTGCCAGCAGTTACTCGTTTTGGGAGTTCTCAAGAGGTGAAGCTTTCTTT. Translation gives CASSYSFWEFSRGEAFF.

Here the CDR3 reads CASSVVLGGAAEAFF. The CDR3 DNA sequence: TGTGCCAGCAGCGTAGTGCTGGGGGGGGCGGCTGAAGCTTTCTTT. The rearrangement links TRBV9 to TRBJ1-1; a weak D match, TRBD1 (6 bases). V lost 0 bases and J 6 bases, leaving 15 bases between the germline ends. Per germline, CDR1 SGDLS and CDR2 YYNGEE. The CDR3 sequence is 15 residues long.

The V and J genes are TRBV5-4 and TRBJ1-1, with D possibly being TRBD1 (5 bases). The V gene's germline CDR1 is SGHNT and CDR2 YYREEE (reference sequence). CDR3 size: 14 residues. V was shortened by 4 bases and J by 0 bases, with 10 bases between the two germline ends. In nucleotides, the CDR3 is TGTGCCAGCAGCGGAGGGGTTATGAACACTGAAGCTTTCTTT. It yields the protein CASSGGVMNTEAFF.

J is TRBJ2-1 and V is TRBV6-2 or TRBV6-3; D remains unclear. Germline V gene lookup returns CDR1 MNHEY and CDR2 SVGEGT. The CDR3 consists of 11 residues. Trimming stripped 0 bases from V and 10 bases from J, with 4 bases between. CDR3 protein: CASSYSYEQFF. The CDR3 nucleotides read TGTGCCAGCAGTTACTCTTACGAGCAGTTCTTC.

This chain connects TRBV27 to TRBJ1-5; D is unclear. The V gene's germline CDR1 is MNHEY and CDR2 SMNVEV (reference sequence). This CDR3 is 16 amino acids long. Between the trimmed V and J ends, which lost 5 bases and 2 bases, there was a span of 16 bases. CDR3 DNA: TGTGCCAGCAGTCCGAGGAGGCTGGTTGGCAATCAGCCCCAGCATTTT. Translating it yields CASSPRRLVGNQPQHF.

The gene calls are TRBV18 and TRBJ1-4; perhaps TRBD1 as D (5 bases). Germline loops: CDR1 KGHSH, CDR2 LQKENI. V gave up 5 bases and J gave up 8 bases, with 12 bases separating them. The CDR3 contains 13 residues. CDR3 nucleotides: TGTGCCAGCTCATCTCAGGGTGGCGAAAAACTGTTTTTT. Translated: CASSSQGGEKLFF. Full variable domain (outside the CDR3, taken from reference TRBV18 and TRBJ1-4): NAGVMQNPRHLVRRRGQEARLRCSPMKGHSHVYWYRQLPEEGLKFMVYLQKENIIDESGMPKERFSAEFPKEGPSILRIQQVVRGDSAAYFCASSSQGGEKLFFGSGTQLSVL.